This T cell receptor beta chain was retrieved from a study of human T cells and chemical hapten exposure. Study information: Patches that contained 0.01% DPC were applied to the upper back and read at 6 days. Enrolled patients were predominantly female and had alopecia areata, totalis or universalis.

Germline CDR1 is SGHDN and CDR2 is FVKESK. The V and J ends lost 1 base and 4 bases respectively, with 7 bases between them. The CDR3 runs 14 residues. This clonotype showed up just a few times. TCRdb ran MiXCR on the RACE reads and lists one entry per CDR3 protein. The repertoire holds some 400,000 distinct CDR3 sequences, with approximately 4.4% as singletons. As to time point: patch test 1, 2 weeks after DPC sensitization. Treatment in this sample: therapeutic diphenylcyclopropenone sensitization with weekly scalp DPC. This chain links TRBV14 with TRBJ2-2; D possibly corresponds to TRBD1 (6 bases). The specimen comprised whole blood, sampled in connection with sensitization to the hapten diphenylcyclopropenone (DPC). The source is a woman in her 50s with alopecia areata. Some clones in this sample may be carry-over from other donors' samples. CDR3 amino acids: CASSQAGATGELFF. In DNA, the CDR3 is TGTGCCAGCAGCCAAGCAGGGGCCACCGGGGAGCTGTTTTTT. Full variable domain (remainder filled in from reference TRBV14 and TRBJ2-2): EAGVTQFPSHSVIEKGQTVTLRCDPISGHDNLYWYRRVMGKEIKFLLHFVKESKQDESGMPNNRFLAERTGGTYSTLKVQPAELEDSGVYFCASSQAGATGELFFGEGSRLTVL.